The count of the clone carrying this TCR beta chain is one. This specimen belongs to a study of T cell responses to AZD1222 COVID-19 vaccine. Produced via immunoSEQ multiplex PCR; TCRdb's table is partial and in-frame only. The data contain 100,000 to 110,000 clones, around 90% of them singletons. Trimming left V 5 bases short and J 1 base short, with 16 bases between. The CDR3 has 16 residues. Germline lookup yields CDR1 MRHNA and CDR2 SNTAGT. This chain joins TRBV6-4 and TRBJ2-3; perhaps TRBD2 as D (7 bases). The sequence derives from an adult in good health. This specimen was peripheral blood, taken on day 0 of AZD1222 vaccination. CDR3 residues: CASSYGGLEGTDTQYF. CDR3 bases: TGTGCCAGCAGTTACGGGGGGCTGGAAGGCACAGATACGCAGTATTTT.